This TCR beta chain was recorded in a study of cytotoxic CD8 clonotypes in ibrutinib-treated CLL. Overall study: Researchers reported ten to eleven relapsed/refractory and 15 treatment-naive patients, 17 of them IGHV unmutated.

The TCR beta libraries used approximately 2 micrograms of genomic DNA that came from cryopreserved PBMCs. A 1 in 200,000 to 1 in 1 million T cell depth was the sequencing target. TCRdb's copy holds only in-frame clones and misses some; the assay was immunoSEQ multiplex PCR. Among 150,000 to 200,000 clones, approximately 90% were seen once, and the ten largest hold approximately 2.9%. The CDR3 has 14 residues. Per germline, CDR1 SGHTA and CDR2 FQGNSA. V gave up 5 bases and J gave up 9 bases, with 19 bases separating them. About this clone itself: Its antigen is not identified.

The study's findings and limits: Treatment left the uncommon public clonotypes either contracted or stable in frequency.

This TCR derives from a human donor with chronic lymphocytic leukemia. This specimen consisted of PBMCs, obtained at disease progression, from a patient treated with ibrutinib. The V and J genes are TRBV7-2 and TRBJ2-5; D perhaps matches TRBD1 (6 bases). Here the CDR3 reads CASSNKTAAGAQYF. Here the CDR3 DNA reads TGTGCCAGCAGCAATAAGACGGCTGCAGGGGCCCAGTACTTC.